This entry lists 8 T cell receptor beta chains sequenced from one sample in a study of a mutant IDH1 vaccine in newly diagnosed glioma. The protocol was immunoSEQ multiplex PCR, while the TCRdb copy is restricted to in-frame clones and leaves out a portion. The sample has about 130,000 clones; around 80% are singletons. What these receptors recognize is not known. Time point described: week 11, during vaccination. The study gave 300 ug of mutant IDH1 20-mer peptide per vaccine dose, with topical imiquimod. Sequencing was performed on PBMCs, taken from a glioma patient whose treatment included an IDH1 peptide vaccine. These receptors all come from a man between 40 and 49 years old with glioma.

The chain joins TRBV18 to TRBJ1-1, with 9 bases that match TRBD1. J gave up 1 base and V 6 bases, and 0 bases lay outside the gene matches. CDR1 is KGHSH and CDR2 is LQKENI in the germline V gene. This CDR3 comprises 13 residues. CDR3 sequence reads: CASSGQGNTEAFF. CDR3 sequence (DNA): TGTGCCAGCTCGGGACAGGGGAACACTGAAGCTTTCTTT.

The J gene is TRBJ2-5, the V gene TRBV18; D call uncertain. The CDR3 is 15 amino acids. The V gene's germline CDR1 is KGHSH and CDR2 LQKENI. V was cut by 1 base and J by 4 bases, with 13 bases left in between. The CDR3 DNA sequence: TGTGCCAGCTCACCACGGTCGGCGCAAGGAGAGACCCAGTACTTC. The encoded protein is CASSPRSAQGETQYF.

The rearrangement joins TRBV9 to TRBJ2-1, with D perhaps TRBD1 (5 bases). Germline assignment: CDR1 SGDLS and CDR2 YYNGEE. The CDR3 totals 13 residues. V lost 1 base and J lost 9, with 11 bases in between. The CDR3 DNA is TGTGCCAGCAGCGTAACAGGTTCCGGTGAGCAGTTCTTC. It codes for CASSVTGSGEQFF. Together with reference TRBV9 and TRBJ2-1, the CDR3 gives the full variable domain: DSGVTQTPKHLITATGQRVTLRCSPRSGDLSVYWYQQSLDQGLQFLIQYYNGEERAKGNILERFSAQQFPDLHSELNLSSLELGDSALYFCASSVTGSGEQFFGPGTRLTVL.

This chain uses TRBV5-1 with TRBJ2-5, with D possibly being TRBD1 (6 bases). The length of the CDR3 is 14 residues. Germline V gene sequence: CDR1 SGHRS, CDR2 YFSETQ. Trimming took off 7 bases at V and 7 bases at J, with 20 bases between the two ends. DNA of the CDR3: TGCGCCAGCTTTACAGGGTCTACCCTGGGGACCCAGTACTTC. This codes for CASFTGSTLGTQYF.

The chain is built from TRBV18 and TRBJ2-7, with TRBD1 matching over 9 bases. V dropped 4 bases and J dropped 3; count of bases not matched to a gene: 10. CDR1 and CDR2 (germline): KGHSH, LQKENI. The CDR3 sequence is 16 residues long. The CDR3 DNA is TGTGCCAGCTCACGTACCGGGACAGGGACTCTCTACGAGCAGTACTTC. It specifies CASSRTGTGTLYEQYF.

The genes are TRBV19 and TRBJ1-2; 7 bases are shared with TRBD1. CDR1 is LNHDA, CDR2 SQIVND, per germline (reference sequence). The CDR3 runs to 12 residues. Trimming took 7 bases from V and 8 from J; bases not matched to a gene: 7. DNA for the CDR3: TGTGCCAGTATATGGGCAGGGGGAGGCTACACCTTC. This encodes CASIWAGGGYTF. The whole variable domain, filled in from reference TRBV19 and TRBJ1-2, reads DGGITQSPKYLFRKEGQNVTLSCEQNLNHDAMYWYRQDPGQGLRLIYYSQIVNDFQKGDIAEGYSVSREKKESFPLTVTSAQKNPTAFYLCASIWAGGGYTFGSGTRLTVV.

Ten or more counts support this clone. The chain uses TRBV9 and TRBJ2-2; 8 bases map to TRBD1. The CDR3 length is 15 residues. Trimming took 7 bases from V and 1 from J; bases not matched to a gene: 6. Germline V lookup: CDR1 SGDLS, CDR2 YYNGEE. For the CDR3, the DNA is TGTGCCAGCTCAGGGGGCGTCGGGAACACCGGGGAGCTGTTTTTT. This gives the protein CASSGGVGNTGELFF. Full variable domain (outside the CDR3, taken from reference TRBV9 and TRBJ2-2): DSGVTQTPKHLITATGQRVTLRCSPRSGDLSVYWYQQSLDQGLQFLIQYYNGEERAKGNILERFSAQQFPDLHSELNLSSLELGDSALYFCASSGGVGNTGELFFGEGSRLTVL.

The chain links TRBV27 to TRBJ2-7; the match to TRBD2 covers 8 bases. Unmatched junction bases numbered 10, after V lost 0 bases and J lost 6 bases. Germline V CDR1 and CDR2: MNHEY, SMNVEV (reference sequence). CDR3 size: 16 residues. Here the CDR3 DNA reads TGTGCCAGCAGTTTATCGAGAGGGCTAGCGGGTGTCGAGCAGTACTTC. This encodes CASSLSRGLAGVEQYF.